The entry that follows covers one T cell receptor (beta chain) sequence. The antigen it recognizes is unknown. No base quality information exists; no much larger clone differs at one position. These data originate in a study of cytomegalovirus exposure and HLA in healthy donors listed by TCRdb under 2017. Study-level background: According to an earlier analysis of a few hundred of the donors, 200 million or so T cells yielded approximately 120 million unique TCR beta sequences and less than 300 Gb of sequence data. Roughly 300 gigabases of sequencing data and around 87 million unique TCR sequences were included in an early release covering several hundred HLA-typed donors. Of the roughly 430 genotyped donors, approximately 80% fell in the genetic ancestry cluster associated with self-reported Caucasian donors. The study aimed to test whether cataloging public T cell receptors could reveal signatures of past pathogen exposure. The study used immunosequencing to profile the T cell repertoires of approximately 640 subjects and linked those repertoires to cytomegalovirus serostatus. A separate validation cohort of approximately 120 different subjects was used in addition to the approximately 640-subject first cohort. The study combined high-throughput TCR immunosequencing, statistical association of individual TCRs with disease status, and machine learning to predict cytomegalovirus infection status. To study patterns of TCR occurrence, a later analysis re-analyzed previously published TCR beta repertoires from 666 donors and added high-resolution HLA genotyping. Rather than drawing on any new phenotypic data, the later analysis identified candidate immune exposures from TCR beta sequences and the way those sequences occurred across donors. In an earlier analysis of more than 550 of the donors, high-throughput TCR beta sequencing was used to judge whether each TCR beta V gene segment behaved as functional or pseudogenic. Alongside the repertoire data, information on donor age, sex, ethnicity and CMV serostatus was compiled. A later genetic analysis took genome-wide SNP genotypes for about 55% of the roughly 700 donors and used that subset as a discovery cohort. Every discovery cohort repertoire had been produced on one sequencing platform. HLA typing included class I and class II loci at four-digit resolution. Typing coverage varied by locus: roughly 629-640 donors for A, B, C, DRB1 and DQB1; under 550 for DQA1; some 610 for DPA1; roughly 470 for DPB1. A handful of DR-DQ haplotypes were handled as single units for association and clustering because linkage in the cohort was strong. On average, about 200,000 unique TCR beta nucleotide sequences were sequenced per donor among about 400 genotyped donors of the cohort, with about 17% of those sequences being non-productive.

Library method: the immunoSEQ multiplex PCR assay. A mixture of 60 forward primers for TCR Vbeta segments and 13 reverse primers for TCR Jbeta segments was used in the multiplex PCR. Amplification of the CDR3 region of rearranged TCR beta genes was performed with a multiplex PCR assay on genomic DNA. The Illumina HiSeq System was used to sequence the amplified TCR beta libraries as 87-base-pair reads. The paper's processing steps were these. In a later analysis, tens of millions of unique TCR beta chains were counted across the roughly 610 repertoires, and around 11 million of these chains were shared by at least two donors. Raw reads were error-corrected and collapsed into unique sequences with a nearest-neighbor algorithm that merged closely related sequences to remove PCR and sequencing errors. Alignment of CDR3 sequences to IMGT reference sequences was used to assign V, D and J gene segments. For a sequence to be retained, a match of at least six nucleotides was required to both a V gene segment and a J gene segment. A rearrangement was called productive if the CDR3 had no stop codons and remained in frame with V and J, and every other rearrangement was called non-productive. Following IMGT convention, CDR3 was defined as the stretch from the second conserved V-encoded cysteine up to the conserved J-encoded phenylalanine. Sequences without an unambiguous match to a single V gene segment were excluded from the earlier analysis of over 500 of the donors. In an earlier analysis of several hundred of the donors, V segments were called functional above 56.7% productive rearrangements and were called segregating when the between-donor standard deviation exceeded 5%. To diagnose cytomegalovirus status from the catalog of TCR beta chain sequences, a statistical classification framework was built. V and J gene assignment, in a later analysis, came from comparing TCR nucleotide sequences with IMGT/GENE-DB human TR gene sequences. Using the TCRdist pipeline, a later analysis assigned CDR3 sequences along with most-parsimonious VDJ recombination scenarios. A later analysis defined each TCR beta chain by its CDR3 amino acid sequence plus V-gene family, and excluded reads lacking a unique V-gene family. As a way to deal with suspected cross-contamination and a sequencing artifact, a later analysis dropped hundreds of nucleotide sequences that were highly shared and had low generation probability. In a later analysis, a clonal expansion index was calculated for each public chain from normalized within-repertoire ranks of inferred template counts. A later analysis computed generation probabilities with a VDJ recombination model fitted to out-of-frame rearrangements, and checked the results against IGoR. In a later analysis, TCR-TCR, TCR-HLA and TCR-CMV co-occurrence was scored with hypergeometric tests, and a repertoire-size bias correction was applied to TCR pairs. A later analysis estimated false discovery rates by permuting HLA or CMV assignments 20 times. A later analysis grouped co-occurring TCRs with DBSCAN, adding TCRdist sequence similarity when clustering within HLA-allele-positive subsets. Co-occurrence clustering excluded repertoires with fewer than 30,000 or more than 120,000 public chains, plus five with anomalous nucleotide sharing. Entries here come from immuneACCESS through TCRdb and include only in-frame sequences with V and J called. Some clones fail to appear in such tables; in the studies checked, an unresolved V gene covers under half of the shortfall, and the cause of the remainder is unknown. Clone size and V and J calls were adopted from that table, with D and trimming inferred from the DNA. The sample table holds approximately 89,000 clones, of which around two thirds were seen once. About 5% of the sample goes to the ten largest clones.

The CDR3 runs 12 residues from the cysteine to the phenylalanine. This entry keeps only the CDR3 DNA: 36 bases, framed from base 1. Based on the germline V gene, the CDR1 and CDR2 sequences are MNHNS and SASEGT. Trimming takes 6 bases from V and 10 bases from J, and the germline ends sit 15 bases apart. Here is what the overall study found, with its caveats: While some public TCRs were present in many individuals, most TCR sequences turned up only very rarely across donors. A total of fewer than 200 TCR beta chains were listed by the study as associated with cytomegalovirus. In a later analysis, HLA-associated TCR beta chains showed more clonal expansion and lower generation probabilities than non-associated chains that were equally common. In an earlier analysis of around 600 of the donors, most TCR beta V segments were observed in productive rearrangements about 87% or about 30% of the time, broadly matching IMGT annotations. A further reported finding was that TCR beta sequences accurately predicted the HLA-A and HLA-B alleles for most subjects in the first cohort. In vitro tests confirmed that a few of the cytomegalovirus-associated TCR beta chains recognize cytomegalovirus antigens. Because the 87-base-pair reads could not distinguish some IMGT-functional V segments, including TRBV6-2 and TRBV6-3, those segments were excluded. The classifier was reported to diagnose cytomegalovirus status with high specificity and sensitivity in both the original cohort and the validation cohort. A group of highly shared sequence variants was considered likely to be a technical artifact of the sequencing pipeline. Linkage disequilibrium might explain the correlated functional status among segregating V segments, but an unknown experimental factor could not be excluded. CMV serostatus was the only immune exposure information available for the cohort. When HLA alleles, especially DR and DQ, strongly co-occurred, TCR associations were difficult to assign to individual alleles. A later genetic analysis associated a missense DCLRE1C variant with V-gene and J-gene trimming of TCR beta chains, and an independent cohort replicated the association. Fewer than 20 rarely observed V segments, including chromosome 9 orphons, were excluded from the earlier analysis of approximately 600 of the donors because counts were too low. Because some donors lacked HLA typing at each locus, the association tests relied only on the typed subset. It was suggested by the authors that the approach could potentially be generalized to other disease states and immunological phenotypes. Compared with the approximately 700-donor mean, donors in an Asian-associated ancestry cluster had fewer N-insertions in productive TCRs, according to a later genetic analysis. In a later analysis, 15,000 to 20,000 TCR beta sequences were associated with specific HLA alleles at a false discovery rate of 0.05. Only TCR beta chains were sequenced in this cohort, and the absence of alpha or paired-chain data limited detectable features. In a later analysis, the rate of TCR association differed among HLA loci, with DRB1 alleles having the most associated TCRs and HLA-C alleles having the fewest. A later analysis reported that several top co-occurrence clusters appeared linked to parvovirus B19, influenza, CMV and Epstein-Barr virus. In a later analysis, most CMV-associated TCR beta chains were found to appear HLA-restricted, with HLA associations seemingly driven largely by CMV exposure. Roughly uniform sequencing depth across donors was assumed in presence/absence analyses, although this assumption may not hold.

The cohort comprised 550 to 700 healthy bone marrow donors. At the time of sampling, every cohort member was nominally healthy, though immune exposures that went unrecorded were likely present. The donor was CMV seropositive and was included in the group of 250 to 300 seropositive cohort members. Each donor provided a peripheral blood sample, and peripheral blood mononuclear cells were used for TCR beta sequencing. Genomic DNA extraction from the blood cell samples was performed with the Qiagen DNeasy Blood Extraction Kit. Sequenced sample: PBMCs. This TCR was sampled from a woman aged 25 to 39 in good health and CMV-seropositive. The chain was built from TRBV6-1 and TRBJ1-1; matching of 6 bases hints at TRBD1 as the D gene. The sequenced DNA: TGTGCCAGCAGCCTGGACAGTTTACGAGCTTTCTTT. Its protein product is CASSLDSLRAFF.